This T cell receptor beta chain was observed in a study of T-cell reconstitution after alpha-beta-depleted transplantation in children. TCRbeta library construction was performed incorporating unique molecular identifiers. TCRdb re-called the PCR reads through MiXCR, storing one row per CDR3 protein. Of about 460,000 distinct CDR3 sequences in the sample, 9.5% to 15% were seen once. Germline-derived CDR1 and CDR2 are MNHEY and SVGAGI. The CDR3 has 15 residues. V was clipped by 4 bases and J by 3 bases; unmatched bases: 5. This clonotype was seen just once. The TCR sequence derives from a human donor who donated a stem cell graft to a child with combined immunodeficiency. The sequencing here drew on PBMCs from the stem cell graft donor, taken from the stem cell graft. The V gene is TRBV6-5, the J gene TRBJ2-3, with 9 bases matching TRBD1. The CDR3 loop reads CASSCRTGETDTQYF. CDR3 DNA sequence: TGTGCCAGCAGTTGTCGGACAGGGGAAACAGATACGCAGTATTTT.